This TCR beta chain came from a study of read filtering for tumor transcriptome and immune sequencing. This clonotype showed up many times. Germline V CDR1 and CDR2: SGHRS, YFSETQ. The CDR3 runs to 13 residues. V gave up 4 bases and J gave up 8 bases, with 15 bases separating them. Molecular barcoded adaptors covering alpha/delta and beta/gamma chains were used on around 370 ng RNA. TCRdb re-analysed the reads in MiXCR, keeping a single row per CDR3 protein. The profile covers roughly 90,000 distinct CDR3 sequences, with 20% to 25% appearing a single time and about an eighth taken by the ten largest. The source of this sequence is a donor aged 40 or over with multiple myeloma. Material: a population of CD138-negative cells sorted from bone marrow. The rearrangement uses TRBV5-1 and TRBJ2-5, with TRBD2 as a possible D gene (5 bases). CDR3 region: CASSARTEDTQYF. DNA for the CDR3: TGCGCCAGCAGCGCCCGGACGGAGGACACCCAGTACTTC.